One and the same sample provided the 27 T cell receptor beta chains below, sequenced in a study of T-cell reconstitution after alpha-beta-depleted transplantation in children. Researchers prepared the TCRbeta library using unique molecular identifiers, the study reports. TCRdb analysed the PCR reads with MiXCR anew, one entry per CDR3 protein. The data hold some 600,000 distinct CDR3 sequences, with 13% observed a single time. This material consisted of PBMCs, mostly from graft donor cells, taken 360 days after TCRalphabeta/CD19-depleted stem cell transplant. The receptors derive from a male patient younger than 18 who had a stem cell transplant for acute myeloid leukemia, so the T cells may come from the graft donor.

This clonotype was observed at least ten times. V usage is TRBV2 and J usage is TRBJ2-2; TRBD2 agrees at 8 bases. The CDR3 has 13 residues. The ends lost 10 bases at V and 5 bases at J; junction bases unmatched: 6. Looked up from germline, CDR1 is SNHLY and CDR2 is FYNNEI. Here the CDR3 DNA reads TGTGCCACCGGGACTAGTCGGACCGGGGAGCTGTTTTTT. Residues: CATGTSRTGELFF.

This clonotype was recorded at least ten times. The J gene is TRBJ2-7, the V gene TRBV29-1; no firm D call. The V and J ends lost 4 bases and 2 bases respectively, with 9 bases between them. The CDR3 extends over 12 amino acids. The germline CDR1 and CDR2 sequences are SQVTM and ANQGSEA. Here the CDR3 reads CSVVAVAYEQYF. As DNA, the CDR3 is TGCAGCGTTGTGGCCGTTGCCTACGAGCAGTACTTC.

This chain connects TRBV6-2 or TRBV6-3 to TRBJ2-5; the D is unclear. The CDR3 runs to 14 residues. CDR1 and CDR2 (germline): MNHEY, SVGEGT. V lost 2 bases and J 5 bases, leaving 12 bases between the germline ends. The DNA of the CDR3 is TGTGCCAGCAGTTACCCGATAGGCGCGGAGACCCAGTACTTC. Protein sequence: CASSYPIGAETQYF.

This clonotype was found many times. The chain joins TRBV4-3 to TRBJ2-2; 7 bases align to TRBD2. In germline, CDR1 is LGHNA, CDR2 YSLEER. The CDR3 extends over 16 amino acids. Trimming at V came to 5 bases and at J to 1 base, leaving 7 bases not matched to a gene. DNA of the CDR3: TGCGCCAGCAGCTGGCGCGAGCGGGAGAACACCGGGGAGCTGTTTTTT. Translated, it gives CASSWRERENTGELFF.

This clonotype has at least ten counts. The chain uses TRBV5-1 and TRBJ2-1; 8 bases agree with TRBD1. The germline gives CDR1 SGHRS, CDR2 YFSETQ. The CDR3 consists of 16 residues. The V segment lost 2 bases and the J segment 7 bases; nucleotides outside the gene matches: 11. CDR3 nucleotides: TGCGCCAGCAGCTTACAGGGGGTGGGGCTATCGAATGAGCAGTTCTTC. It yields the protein CASSLQGVGLSNEQFF.

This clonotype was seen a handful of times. For the CDR3, the DNA is TGTGCCAGCAGCCGAAGTTCGAACACCGGGGAGCTGTTTTTT. This translates into CASSRSSNTGELFF. This chain joins TRBV12-3 or TRBV12-4 and TRBJ2-2; no definite D call. The V end lost 6 bases, the J end lost 0 bases, and 8 bases lay between the germline ends. This CDR3 spans 14 amino acids.

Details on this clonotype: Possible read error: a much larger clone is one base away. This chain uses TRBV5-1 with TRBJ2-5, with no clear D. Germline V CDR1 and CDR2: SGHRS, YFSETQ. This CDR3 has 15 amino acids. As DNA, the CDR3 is TGCGCCAGCAGCTTGGTGCAGATGCTACAAGAGACCCGGTACTTC. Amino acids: CASSLVQMLQETRYF.

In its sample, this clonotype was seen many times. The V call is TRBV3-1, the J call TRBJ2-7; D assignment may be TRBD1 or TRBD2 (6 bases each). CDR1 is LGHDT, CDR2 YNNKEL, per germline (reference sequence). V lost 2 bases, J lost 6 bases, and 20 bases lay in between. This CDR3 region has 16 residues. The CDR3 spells CASSQYLGGLSLEQYF. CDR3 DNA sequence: TGTGCCAGCAGCCAATACTTAGGGGGACTCTCTCTCGAGCAGTACTTC.

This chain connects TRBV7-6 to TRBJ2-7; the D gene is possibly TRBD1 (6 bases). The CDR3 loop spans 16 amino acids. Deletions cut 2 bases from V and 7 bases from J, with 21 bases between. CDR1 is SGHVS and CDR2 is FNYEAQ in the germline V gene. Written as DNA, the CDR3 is TGTGCCAGCAGCTTAATCCCACTGGGGGCTGTGGGGGAGCAGTACTTC. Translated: CASSLIPLGAVGEQYF.

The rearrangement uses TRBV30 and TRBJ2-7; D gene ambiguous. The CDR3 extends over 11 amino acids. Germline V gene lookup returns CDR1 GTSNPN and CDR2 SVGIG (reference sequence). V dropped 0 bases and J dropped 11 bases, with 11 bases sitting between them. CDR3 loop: CAWSVGSQEYF. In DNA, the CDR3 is TGTGCCTGGAGTGTAGGCAGCCAGGAGTACTTC.

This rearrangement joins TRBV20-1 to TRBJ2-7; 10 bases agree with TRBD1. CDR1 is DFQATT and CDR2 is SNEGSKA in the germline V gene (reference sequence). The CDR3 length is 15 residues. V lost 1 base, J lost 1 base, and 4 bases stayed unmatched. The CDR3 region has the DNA TGCAGTGCTAGAGGTTGGGGACAGGGGTCCTACGAGCAGTACTTC. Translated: CSARGWGQGSYEQYF.

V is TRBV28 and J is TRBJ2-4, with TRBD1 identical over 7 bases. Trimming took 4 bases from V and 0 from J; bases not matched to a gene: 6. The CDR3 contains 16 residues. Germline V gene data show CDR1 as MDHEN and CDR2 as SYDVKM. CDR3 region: CASSYGDRIAKNIQYF. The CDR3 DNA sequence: TGTGCCAGCAGTTACGGGGACAGAATAGCCAAAAACATTCAGTACTTC.

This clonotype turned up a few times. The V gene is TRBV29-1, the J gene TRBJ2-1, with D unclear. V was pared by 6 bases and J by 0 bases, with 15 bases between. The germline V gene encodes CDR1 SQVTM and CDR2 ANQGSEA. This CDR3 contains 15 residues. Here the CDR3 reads CSVADERRSYNEQFF. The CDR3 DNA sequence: TGCAGCGTGGCCGATGAGCGACGCTCCTACAATGAGCAGTTCTTC.

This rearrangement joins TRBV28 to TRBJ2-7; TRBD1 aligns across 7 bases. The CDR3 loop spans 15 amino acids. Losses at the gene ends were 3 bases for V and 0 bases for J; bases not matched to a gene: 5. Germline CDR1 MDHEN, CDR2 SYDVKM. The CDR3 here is CASSFADRTSYEQYF. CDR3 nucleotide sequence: TGTGCCAGCAGTTTCGCGGACAGGACCTCCTACGAGCAGTACTTC.

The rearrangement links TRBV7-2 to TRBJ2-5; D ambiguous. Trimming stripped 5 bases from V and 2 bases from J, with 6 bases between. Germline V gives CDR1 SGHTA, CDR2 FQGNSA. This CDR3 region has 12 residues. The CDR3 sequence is CASSQLQETQYF. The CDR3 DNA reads TGTGCCAGCAGCCAATTACAAGAGACCCAGTACTTC.

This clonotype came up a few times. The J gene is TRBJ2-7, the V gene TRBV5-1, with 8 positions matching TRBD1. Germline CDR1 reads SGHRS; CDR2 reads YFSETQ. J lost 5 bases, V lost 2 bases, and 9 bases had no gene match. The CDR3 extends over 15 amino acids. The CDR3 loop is CASSLSQGAFDEQYF. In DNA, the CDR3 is TGCGCCAGCAGCTTATCCCAGGGGGCCTTCGACGAGCAGTACTTC.

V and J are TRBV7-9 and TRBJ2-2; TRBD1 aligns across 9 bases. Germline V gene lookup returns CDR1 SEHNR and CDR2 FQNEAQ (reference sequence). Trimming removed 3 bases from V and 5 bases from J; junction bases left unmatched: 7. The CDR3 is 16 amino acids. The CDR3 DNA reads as TGTGCCAGCAGCTTCCCGGGACAGGGTAGGACCGGGGAGCTGTTTTTT. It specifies CASSFPGQGRTGELFF.

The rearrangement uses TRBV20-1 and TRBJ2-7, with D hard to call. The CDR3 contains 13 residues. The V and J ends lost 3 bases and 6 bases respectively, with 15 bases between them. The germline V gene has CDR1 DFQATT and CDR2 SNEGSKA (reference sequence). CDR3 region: CSASLLDWGEQYF. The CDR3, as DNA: TGCAGTGCTAGTCTTCTGGATTGGGGCGAGCAGTACTTC.

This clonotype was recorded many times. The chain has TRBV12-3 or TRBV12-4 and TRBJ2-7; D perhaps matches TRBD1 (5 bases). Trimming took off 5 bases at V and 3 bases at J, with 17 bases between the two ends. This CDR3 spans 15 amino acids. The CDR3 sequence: CASSIRSPGNYEQYF. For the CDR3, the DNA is TGTGCCAGCAGTATCAGGTCCCCAGGGAACTACGAGCAGTACTTC.

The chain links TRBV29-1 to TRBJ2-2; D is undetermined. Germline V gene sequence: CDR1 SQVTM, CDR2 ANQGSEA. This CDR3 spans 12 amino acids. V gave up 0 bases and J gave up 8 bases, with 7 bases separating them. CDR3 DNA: TGCAGCGTTGAAGATCTCCCAGGGGAGCTGTTTTTT. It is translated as CSVEDLPGELFF.

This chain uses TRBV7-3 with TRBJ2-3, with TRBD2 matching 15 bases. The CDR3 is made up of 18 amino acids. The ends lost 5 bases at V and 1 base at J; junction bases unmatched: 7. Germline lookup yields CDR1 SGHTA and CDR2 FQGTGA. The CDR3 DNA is TGTGCCAGCAGCAGATCGGGACTAGCGGGAGGCGGCACAGATACGCAGTATTTT. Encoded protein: CASSRSGLAGGGTDTQYF.

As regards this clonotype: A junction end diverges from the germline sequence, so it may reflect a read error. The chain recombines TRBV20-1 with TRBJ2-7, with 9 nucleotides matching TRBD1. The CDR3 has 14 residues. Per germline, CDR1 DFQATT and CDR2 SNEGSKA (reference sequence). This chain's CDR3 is CSALLRDRDYEEYF. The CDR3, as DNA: TGCAGTGCGCTCCTCCGGGACAGGGACTACGAGGAGTACTTC.

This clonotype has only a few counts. The CDR3 loop is CASSLGGLAGESYEQYF. Here the CDR3 DNA reads TGCGCCAGCAGCTTGGGGGGACTAGCGGGAGAGTCCTACGAGCAGTACTTC. The chain carries TRBV5-1 and TRBJ2-7, with 14 bases lining up with TRBD2. The CDR3 consists of 17 residues. CDR1 and CDR2 from the germline V gene are SGHRS and YFSETQ. The V segment lost 0 bases and the J segment 1 base; nucleotides outside the gene matches: 3.

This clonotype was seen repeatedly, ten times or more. The DNA of the CDR3 is TGCAGCGTCCAGGGGGCTTACCGGGACAGCTCCTACGAGCAGTACTTC. Translation: CSVQGAYRDSSYEQYF. The chain combines TRBV29-1 with TRBJ2-7; 8 bases match TRBD1. V was clipped by 6 bases and J by 0 bases; unmatched bases: 13. Looked up from germline, CDR1 is SQVTM and CDR2 is ANQGSEA. This CDR3 is built from 16 residues.

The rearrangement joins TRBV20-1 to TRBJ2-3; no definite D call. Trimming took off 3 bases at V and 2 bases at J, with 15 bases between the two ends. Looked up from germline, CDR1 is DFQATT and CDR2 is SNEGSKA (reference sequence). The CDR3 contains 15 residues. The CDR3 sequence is CSASPGPPVTDTQYF. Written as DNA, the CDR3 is TGCAGTGCTAGTCCCGGACCTCCCGTCACAGATACGCAGTATTTT.

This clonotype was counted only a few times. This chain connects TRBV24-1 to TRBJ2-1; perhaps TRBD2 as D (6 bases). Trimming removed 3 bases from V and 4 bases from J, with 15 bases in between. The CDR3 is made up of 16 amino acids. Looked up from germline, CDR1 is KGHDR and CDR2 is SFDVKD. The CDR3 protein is CATSDPRASEYNEQFF. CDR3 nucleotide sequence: TGTGCCACCAGTGATCCGAGGGCTAGCGAGTACAATGAGCAGTTCTTC.

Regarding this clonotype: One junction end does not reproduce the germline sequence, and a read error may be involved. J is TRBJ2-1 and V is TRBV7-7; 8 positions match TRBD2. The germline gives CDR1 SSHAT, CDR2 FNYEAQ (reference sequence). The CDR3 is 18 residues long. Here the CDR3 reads CASSSWDSGAAGDNEQFF. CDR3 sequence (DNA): TGTGCTAGCAGCTCCTGGGATAGCGGGGCCGCCGGGGACAATGAGCAGTTCTTC.